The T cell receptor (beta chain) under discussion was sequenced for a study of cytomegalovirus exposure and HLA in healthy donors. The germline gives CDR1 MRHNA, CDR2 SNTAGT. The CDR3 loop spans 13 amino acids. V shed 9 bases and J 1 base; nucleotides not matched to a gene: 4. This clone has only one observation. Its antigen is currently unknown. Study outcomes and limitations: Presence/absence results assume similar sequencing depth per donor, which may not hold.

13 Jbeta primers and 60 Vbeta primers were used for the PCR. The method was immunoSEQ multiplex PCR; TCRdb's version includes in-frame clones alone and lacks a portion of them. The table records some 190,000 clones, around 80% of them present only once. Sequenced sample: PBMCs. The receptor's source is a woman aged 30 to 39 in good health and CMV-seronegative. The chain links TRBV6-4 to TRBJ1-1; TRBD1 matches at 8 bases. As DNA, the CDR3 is TGTGCCAGGGTAGACAGGGGGAACACTGAAGCTTTCTTT. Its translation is CARVDRGNTEAFF.